These 29 T cell receptor beta chains share one sample of origin, sequenced in a study of T cells in Graves' hyperthyroidism and ophthalmopathy. TCR beta CDR3 region amplification was performed from RNA transcripts. The study used the HTBI primer set for a first-round RT-PCR of the TCR CDR3. MiXCR, applied by TCRdb to the multiplex PCR reads, yields one record per CDR3 protein. The repertoire holds under 350,000 distinct CDR3 sequences, with approximately 13% as singletons. Sequenced input: blood. Receptors were obtained from a woman aged 40 to 50 with Graves' ophthalmopathy.

This clonotype was observed many times. The rearrangement joins TRBV12-3 or TRBV12-4 to TRBJ2-1, with 11 bases matching TRBD1. CDR3 size: 15 residues. V was pared by 5 bases and J by 7 bases, with 7 bases of the junction left unmatched. The CDR3 region is CASSQPDRGHNEQFF. In DNA, the CDR3 is TGTGCCAGCAGTCAACCGGACAGGGGGCATAATGAGCAGTTCTTC.

The gene calls are TRBV27 and TRBJ2-7, with TRBD2 as a possible D gene (6 bases). Per germline, CDR1 MNHEY and CDR2 SMNVEV (reference sequence). The CDR3 totals 14 residues. The V end lost 4 bases, the J end lost 3 bases, and 13 bases lay between the germline ends. CDR3 sequence: CASSSGTYLYEQYF. In nucleotides, the CDR3 is TGTGCCAGCAGTTCCGGGACTTACCTCTACGAGCAGTACTTC.

The chain has TRBV11-2 and TRBJ2-6; weak D call: TRBD2 (6 bases). This CDR3 has 17 residues. Germline CDR1 and CDR2: SGHAT and FQNNGV. The V end lost 0 bases, the J end lost 5 bases, and 14 bases lay between the germline ends. The CDR3, as DNA: TGTGCCAGCAGCTTAGAGCGCGGCGGACTAAGGGCCAACGTCCTGACTTTC. It yields the protein CASSLERGGLRANVLTF. Complete variable domain (other parts from reference TRBV11-2 and TRBJ2-6): EAGVAQSPRYKIIEKRQSVAFWCNPISGHATLYWYQQILGQGPKLLIQFQNNGVVDDSQLPKDRFSAERLKGVDSTLKIQPAKLEDSAVYLCASSLERGGLRANVLTFGAGSRLTVL.

The sample holds many counts of this clonotype. V is TRBV7-9 and J is TRBJ2-1; maybe TRBD1 (5 bases). V lost 1 base, J lost 6 bases, and 10 bases lay in between. There are 14 residues in the CDR3. Looked up from germline, CDR1 is SEHNR and CDR2 is FQNEAQ (reference sequence). CDR3 bases: TGTGCCAGCAGCTTAGGGCAGGGTTCCAATGAGCAGTTCTTC. Residues: CASSLGQGSNEQFF.

This clonotype was recorded many times. The V and J genes are TRBV9 and TRBJ1-1; TRBD1 is a possible D gene (5 bases). V was trimmed by 4 bases and J by 5 bases, leaving 15 bases between them. CDR1 and CDR2 from the germline V gene are SGDLS and YYNGEE. This CDR3 contains 14 residues. For the CDR3, the DNA is TGTGCCAGCAGCAAAGACCCGGGGACGACTGAAGCTTTCTTT. Protein product: CASSKDPGTTEAFF. Using reference TRBV9 and TRBJ1-1 for the parts outside the CDR3, the full variable domain is DSGVTQTPKHLITATGQRVTLRCSPRSGDLSVYWYQQSLDQGLQFLIQYYNGEERAKGNILERFSAQQFPDLHSELNLSSLELGDSALYFCASSKDPGTTEAFFGQGTRLTVV.

This chain connects TRBV5-1 to TRBJ2-3; tentative D call: TRBD1 (6 bases). V gave up 2 bases and J gave up 10 bases, with 14 bases separating them. The germline V gene encodes CDR1 SGHRS and CDR2 YFSETQ. This CDR3 region has 13 residues. The CDR3 loop reads CASSLASRGAQYF. CDR3 bases: TGCGCCAGCAGCTTAGCTTCCAGGGGTGCGCAGTATTTT.

There are many counts of this clonotype. The gene calls are TRBV24-1 and TRBJ1-5; 8 nucleotides line up with TRBD1. This CDR3 is built from 17 residues. V gave up 2 bases and J gave up 5 bases; unmatched junction bases: 10. The germline V gene has CDR1 KGHDR and CDR2 SFDVKD. The DNA of the CDR3 is TGTGCCACCAGTGATTCAACAGGGGGGTTAATAGATCAGCCCCAGCATTTT. It encodes CATSDSTGGLIDQPQHF.

This clonotype was seen repeatedly, ten times or more. The chain carries TRBV7-2 and TRBJ2-3; TRBD1 might be the D (5 bases). Between the trimmed V and J ends, which lost 5 bases and 1 base, there was a span of 16 bases. This CDR3 is 16 amino acids long. The germline V gene encodes CDR1 SGHTA and CDR2 FQGNSA. The CDR3 DNA is TGTGCCAGCAGCCCTAGTGGGGCCCTCCGCACAGATACGCAGTATTTT. Its translation is CASSPSGALRTDTQYF.

The V and J genes are TRBV18 and TRBJ1-2, with 9 bases that match TRBD1. Germline CDR1 KGHSH, CDR2 LQKENI. This CDR3 has 16 residues. Germline trimming cut 3 bases from V and 6 bases from J; bases unmatched to any gene: 11. The CDR3 reads CASSPSLDRGNNGYTF. CDR3 bases: TGTGCCAGCTCACCTTCTCTCGACAGGGGGAATAATGGCTACACCTTC. The whole variable domain, remainder taken from reference TRBV18 and TRBJ1-2, is NAGVMQNPRHLVRRRGQEARLRCSPMKGHSHVYWYRQLPEEGLKFMVYLQKENIIDESGMPKERFSAEFPKEGPSILRIQQVVRGDSAAYFCASSPSLDRGNNGYTFGSGTRLTVV.

The V call is TRBV9, the J call TRBJ1-3, with D unclear. Per germline, CDR1 SGDLS and CDR2 YYNGEE. The V and J ends lost 4 bases and 3 bases respectively, with 11 bases between them. CDR3 length equals 14 residues. The CDR3 loop is CASSPRTGGNTIYF. The CDR3, as DNA: TGTGCCAGCAGCCCCAGGACCGGTGGAAACACCATATATTTT. Using reference TRBV9 and TRBJ1-3 for the parts outside the CDR3, the full variable domain is DSGVTQTPKHLITATGQRVTLRCSPRSGDLSVYWYQQSLDQGLQFLIQYYNGEERAKGNILERFSAQQFPDLHSELNLSSLELGDSALYFCASSPRTGGNTIYFGEGSWLTVV.

This clonotype was observed at least ten times. The chain joins TRBV7-2 to TRBJ2-1, with 10 positions matching TRBD1. Looked up from germline, CDR1 is SGHTA and CDR2 is FQGNSA. V was pared by 0 bases and J by 6 bases, with 5 bases of the junction left unmatched. CDR3 length: 16 residues. CDR3 in amino acids: CASSLALGQGRNEQFF. Written as DNA, the CDR3 is TGTGCCAGCAGCTTAGCGCTGGGACAGGGGCGCAATGAGCAGTTCTTC.

The sample holds many counts of this clonotype. The chain couples TRBV6-1 to TRBJ2-7; D remains ambiguous. V shed 6 bases and J shed 7 bases, with 13 bases lying between them. The CDR3 is 12 residues long. CDR1 MNHNS and CDR2 SASEGT come from the germline V gene. Here the CDR3 reads CASSQASREQYF. The CDR3, as DNA: TGTGCCAGCAGCCAAGCTTCCCGGGAGCAGTACTTC.

The gene calls are TRBV20-1 and TRBJ2-3, with TRBD2 matching 9 bases. Germline values: CDR1 DFQATT, CDR2 SNEGSKA (reference sequence). This CDR3 region has 16 residues. V lost 3 bases to trimming and J lost 3 bases; unmatched junction nucleotides: 10. In DNA, the CDR3 is TGCAGTGCTAGTTCTCTCTCGGCGGGAGGGACAGATACGCAGTATTTT. This gives the protein CSASSLSAGGTDTQYF.

This clonotype was found many times. The chain joins TRBV20-1 to TRBJ2-5; TRBD2 is a possible D gene (5 bases). V lost 3 bases and J lost 2, with 16 bases in between. Germline V gene sequence: CDR1 DFQATT, CDR2 SNEGSKA (reference sequence). The CDR3 sequence is 15 residues long. CDR3 protein: CSASPTRMGQETQYF. The CDR3 nucleotides read TGCAGTGCTAGCCCTACTAGGATGGGTCAAGAGACCCAGTACTTC.

At least ten counts were recorded for this clonotype. This chain links TRBV28 with TRBJ2-1; 10 bases line up with TRBD2. V shed 5 bases, J shed 7 bases, and the junction held 8 bases outside the gene matches. Germline lookup yields CDR1 MDHEN and CDR2 SYDVKM. The CDR3 contains 15 residues. The CDR3 DNA sequence: TGTGCCAGCAGTCCGAGCGGGAGGGGGGATAATGAGCAGTTCTTC. Encoded protein: CASSPSGRGDNEQFF.

There are many counts of this clonotype. The chain recombines TRBV7-2 with TRBJ2-2, with TRBD1 matching over 7 bases. The germline V gene encodes CDR1 SGHTA and CDR2 FQGNSA. The length of the CDR3 is 16 residues. V dropped 5 bases and J dropped 7; count of bases not matched to a gene: 13. The CDR3 loop reads CASSPFTGASDGELFF. In DNA form, the CDR3 reads TGTGCCAGCAGCCCATTTACAGGGGCCAGCGACGGGGAGCTGTTTTTT.

This clonotype was seen many times. The chain employs TRBV18 and TRBJ1-5; tentatively, D is TRBD1 (5 bases). V gave up 6 bases and J gave up 7 bases, with 10 bases separating them. Germline CDR1 is KGHSH and CDR2 is LQKENI. CDR3 size: 12 residues. CDR3 sequence: CASSKRDQPQHF. The CDR3 bases are TGTGCCAGCTCTAAGAGGGACCAGCCCCAGCATTTT.

This clonotype was seen many times. V and J are TRBV18 and TRBJ1-1, with a possible D match to TRBD1 (5 bases). V was clipped by 3 bases and J by 3 bases, with 11 bases between them. Germline CDR1 is KGHSH and CDR2 is LQKENI. This CDR3 region has 14 residues. The CDR3 loop reads CASSPTERHTEAFF. CDR3 nucleotide sequence: TGTGCCAGCTCACCGACAGAACGACACACTGAAGCTTTCTTT.

The chain is built from TRBV20-1 and TRBJ1-1, with D unresolved. Looked up from germline, CDR1 is DFQATT and CDR2 is SNEGSKA (reference sequence). This CDR3 has 16 amino acids. The V and J ends lost 4 bases and 8 bases respectively, with 26 bases between them. The CDR3 nucleotides read TGCAGTGCTATCCAAGACATAGCCCCGGCCCGCCTCGAAGCTTTCTTT. Protein: CSAIQDIAPARLEAFF.

Details on this clonotype: A much larger clone sits a single nucleotide away, making a read error possible. The chain couples TRBV5-1 to TRBJ1-2, with a tentative D call TRBD1 (5 bases). CDR1 is SGHRS and CDR2 is YFSETQ in the germline V gene. The CDR3 spans 13 residues. As DNA, the CDR3 is TGCGCCAGCAGGGAGACGGGGGGTTACGGCTACATCTTC. It is translated as CASRETGGYGYIF.

This clonotype occurred a few times. The chain employs TRBV7-9 and TRBJ1-1; 9 bases are shared with TRBD1. J gave up 4 bases and V 5 bases, and 17 bases lay outside the gene matches. There are 18 residues in the CDR3. Germline V gene sequence: CDR1 SEHNR, CDR2 FQNEAQ (reference sequence). CDR3 in DNA: TGTGCCAGCAGCCAGCCGAGACAGGGGGGCTTTTATGGCACTGAAGCTTTCTTT. Encoded protein: CASSQPRQGGFYGTEAFF.

This clonotype was counted only a few times. V and J are TRBV27 and TRBJ2-7; 7 bases are a match to TRBD1. This CDR3 is 15 amino acids long. The germline V gene encodes CDR1 MNHEY and CDR2 SMNVEV (reference sequence). J gave up 1 base and V 5 bases, and 8 bases lay outside the gene matches. CDR3 nucleotide sequence: TGTGCCAGCAGTCCGTTTGGGACAGCGTCCTACGAGCAGTACTTC. This gives the protein CASSPFGTASYEQYF.

There are a few counts of this clonotype. The chain is built from TRBV5-8 and TRBJ2-1; D is perhaps TRBD1 or TRBD2 (6 bases each). CDR3 length: 15 residues. Germline CDR1 SGHTS, CDR2 YDEGEE. The V end lost 7 bases, the J end lost 7 bases, and 21 bases lay between the germline ends. This CDR3 reads CASSLGGGRENEQFF. The CDR3 DNA is TGTGCCAGCTCCCTAGGGGGAGGCAGGGAAAATGAGCAGTTCTTC.

With regard to this clonotype: A single base separates this from a much larger clone, so it may be a read error. V is TRBV12-3 or TRBV12-4 and J is TRBJ2-7; D assignment may be TRBD1 or TRBD2 (5 bases each). The CDR3 is made up of 13 amino acids. The V end lost 7 bases, the J end lost 7 bases, and 17 bases lay between the germline ends. CDR3 residues: CASNGGRVAEQYF. CDR3 bases: TGTGCCAGCAACGGAGGCAGGGTGGCTGAGCAGTACTTC.

The CDR3 nucleotides read TGTGCCAGCAGCTTATTCGCGGGAGGGAACACTGAAGCTTTCTTT. This translates into CASSLFAGGNTEAFF. This chain connects TRBV7-9 to TRBJ1-1; D unresolved. With 2 bases removed from V and 1 base from J, the gap between germline ends came to 11 bases. Germline V gene sequence: CDR1 SEHNR, CDR2 FQNEAQ (reference sequence). The CDR3 spans 15 residues. Combining the CDR3 with reference TRBV7-9 and TRBJ1-1 gives the whole variable domain DTGVSQNPRHKITKRGQNVTFRCDPISEHNRLYWYRQTLGQGPEFLTYFQNEAQLEKSRLLSDRFSAERPKGSFSTLEIQRTEQGDSAMYLCASSLFAGGNTEAFFGQGTRLTVV.

This clonotype was recorded a few times. The chain has TRBV6-1 and TRBJ2-7; possibly TRBD1 for D (6 bases). The CDR3 covers 14 residues. CDR1 and CDR2 (germline): MNHNS, SASEGT. Trimming removed 6 bases from V and 2 bases from J, with 14 bases in between. In DNA, the CDR3 is TGTGCCAGCAGCCTCGGACAGTCAACCTACGAGCAGTACTTC. This gives the protein CASSLGQSTYEQYF.

This clonotype has ten or more counts. V is TRBV24-1 and J is TRBJ2-3; D remains ambiguous. CDR3 length: 13 residues. Germline V lookup: CDR1 KGHDR, CDR2 SFDVKD. The V end was cut by 4 bases, the J end by 3 bases, with 7 bases between. CDR3 sequence: CATSDPPTDTQYF. CDR3 in DNA: TGTGCCACCAGTGACCCCCCTACAGATACGCAGTATTTT.

This clonotype was detected only a few times. Since a much larger clone is just one base distant, this may be a read error. The genes are TRBV2 and TRBJ2-7, with D maybe TRBD2 (5 bases). The CDR3 contains 13 residues. V lost 5 bases and J lost 3, with 11 bases in between. Germline assignment: CDR1 SNHLY and CDR2 FYNNEI. The CDR3 bases are TGTGCCAGCAGTTTGTGGAGGAACTACGAGCAGTACTTC. Its translation: CASSLWRNYEQYF.

This clonotype was counted many times. The chain links TRBV6-1 to TRBJ1-2; D is perhaps TRBD1 (6 bases). The CDR3 is made up of 15 amino acids. Germline lookup yields CDR1 MNHNS and CDR2 SASEGT. Trimming took 7 bases from V and 0 from J, leaving 15 bases between them. CDR3 region: CASNPLTGANYGYTF. In DNA form, the CDR3 reads TGTGCCAGCAACCCTCTGACAGGAGCTAACTATGGCTACACCTTC.